The 24 T cell receptor beta chains below come from one sample, sequenced in a study of identical twins. A single record per CDR3 protein comes from TCRdb applying MiXCR to the 5' RACE reads. The data show 550,000 to 700,000 distinct CDR3 sequences, around a tenth seen once. This same sample was also taken into another study, of yellow fever vaccine responses in identical twins.

Sequenced input: PBMCs. Every receptor here comes from a woman between 18 and 29 years old in good health.

The chain couples TRBV7-9 to TRBJ2-7; the match to TRBD1 covers 9 bases. The CDR3 contains 14 residues. The germline gives CDR1 SEHNR, CDR2 FQNEAQ (reference sequence). The V segment lost 8 bases and the J segment 3 bases; nucleotides outside the gene matches: 8. The CDR3 is CASGEQGASYEQYF. CDR3 bases: TGTGCCAGCGGGGAACAGGGGGCAAGCTACGAGCAGTACTTC. The full variable domain, its missing parts supplied by reference TRBV7-9 and TRBJ2-7, is DTGVSQNPRHKITKRGQNVTFRCDPISEHNRLYWYRQTLGQGPEFLTYFQNEAQLEKSRLLSDRFSAERPKGSFSTLEIQRTEQGDSAMYLCASGEQGASYEQYFGPGTRLTVT.

This clonotype has only a few counts. The chain has TRBV24-1 and TRBJ2-2; the D gene is possibly TRBD1 (6 bases). V was shortened by 1 base and J by 3 bases, with 14 bases between the two germline ends. The CDR3 contains 17 residues. Germline CDR1 and CDR2: KGHDR and SFDVKD. CDR3 in amino acids: CATSDFRQGTYTGELFF. The CDR3 DNA sequence: TGTGCCACCAGTGATTTTAGGCAGGGGACCTACACCGGGGAGCTGTTTTTT.

The V and J genes are TRBV7-3 and TRBJ2-2; D is perhaps TRBD1 (5 bases). This CDR3 spans 17 amino acids. CDR1 is SGHTA, CDR2 FQGTGA, per germline. V gave up 5 bases and J gave up 0 bases, with 16 bases separating them. The CDR3 DNA sequence: TGTGCCAGCAGCCATCTGGGGCCAGCCTCGAACACCGGGGAGCTGTTTTTT. This sequence encodes CASSHLGPASNTGELFF.

This clonotype was detected only a few times. The chain combines TRBV28 with TRBJ2-7; D possibly corresponds to TRBD2 (5 bases). V lost 0 bases and J lost 6, with 6 bases in between. Germline CDR1 and CDR2: MDHEN and SYDVKM. CDR3 length equals 12 residues. CDR3 sequence reads: CASSLWGSEQYF. DNA for the CDR3: TGTGCCAGCAGTTTATGGGGGAGCGAGCAGTACTTC.

The genes are TRBV12-3 or TRBV12-4 and TRBJ2-3, with D unresolved. This CDR3 region has 14 residues. Trimming cost V 3 bases and J 2 bases, with 9 bases left between them. Written as DNA, the CDR3 is TGTGCCAGCAGTTTTCGTGGGGTCACAGATACGCAGTATTTT. This gives the protein CASSFRGVTDTQYF.

The rearrangement joins TRBV5-1 to TRBJ2-1, with D possibly matching TRBD1 (6 bases). Germline V CDR1 and CDR2: SGHRS, YFSETQ. There are 15 residues in the CDR3. Trimming left V 3 bases short and J 4 bases short, with 14 bases between. For the CDR3, the DNA is TGCGCCAGCAGCTACAGGGTAAGCTCTTACAATGAGCAGTTCTTC. It is translated as CASSYRVSSYNEQFF.

Only a few counts were recorded for this clonotype. The rearrangement uses TRBV2 and TRBJ2-5; 9 nucleotides agree with TRBD1. This CDR3 has 13 amino acids. The junction had 8 bases not matched to a gene; V was cut back by 10 bases and J by 5 bases. CDR1 and CDR2 (germline): SNHLY, FYNNEI. The CDR3 loop is CAIHGQGRETQYF. The DNA for the CDR3 is TGTGCCATCCACGGACAGGGGAGGGAGACCCAGTACTTC.

This clonotype was detected ten times or more. This chain connects TRBV28 to TRBJ2-7, with 13 bases matching TRBD2. This CDR3 has 15 residues. Germline V gene lookup returns CDR1 MDHEN and CDR2 SYDVKM. V was pared by 5 bases and J by 1 base, with 2 bases of the junction left unmatched. The CDR3 region has the DNA TGTGCCAGCAGTCCACTAGCGGGAGGGTCCTACGAGCAGTACTTC. It codes for CASSPLAGGSYEQYF.

This clonotype has a handful of counts. The chain joins TRBV7-9 to TRBJ2-1; D not resolved. This CDR3 has 14 amino acids. From germline, CDR1 is SEHNR and CDR2 FQNEAQ (reference sequence). The V end was cut by 5 bases, the J end by 4 bases, with 12 bases between. CDR3 coding DNA: TGTGCCAGCAGCAATCCCGGACGGTACAATGAGCAGTTCTTC. Amino acids: CASSNPGRYNEQFF.

This clonotype was seen many times. This chain connects TRBV5-6 to TRBJ2-2, with TRBD2 matching 7 bases. Losses at the gene ends were 2 bases for V and 3 bases for J; bases not matched to a gene: 4. The CDR3 sequence is 15 residues long. Germline V gene lookup returns CDR1 SGHDT and CDR2 YYEEEE. The DNA of the CDR3 is TGTGCCAGCAGCTTCTCCGGGAGGTACACCGGGGAGCTGTTTTTT. This encodes CASSFSGRYTGELFF.

This chain uses TRBV4-3 with TRBJ2-1, with D possibly matching TRBD2 (5 bases). The CDR3 is 15 amino acids. From germline, CDR1 is LGHNA and CDR2 YSLEER. V shed 1 base and J shed 5 bases, with 12 bases lying between them. The CDR3 spells CASSQVVRGNNEQFF. CDR3 sequence (DNA): TGCGCCAGCAGCCAAGTCGTTCGAGGGAACAATGAGCAGTTCTTC.

The V gene is TRBV5-8, the J gene TRBJ2-5, with 8 bases identical to TRBD2. CDR1 and CDR2 from the germline V gene are SGHTS and YDEGEE. The CDR3 consists of 14 residues. Trimming removed 4 bases from V and 4 bases from J; junction bases left unmatched: 6. CDR3 region: CASSPGRGGETQYF. The CDR3 DNA sequence: TGTGCCAGCAGCCCGGGCCGGGGGGGAGAGACCCAGTACTTC.

There are a few counts of this clonotype. The J gene is TRBJ1-1, the V gene TRBV6-2 or TRBV6-3, with D maybe TRBD1 (5 bases). Germline V CDR1 and CDR2: MNHEY, SVGEGT. Trimming pared 0 bases from V and 5 bases from J, leaving 10 bases between. The CDR3 loop spans 14 amino acids. The CDR3 loop reads CASSYSIGGTEAFF. The CDR3 DNA sequence: TGTGCCAGCAGTTACTCTATTGGGGGTACTGAAGCTTTCTTT.

This clonotype was counted ten times or more. The genes are TRBV5-1 and TRBJ2-5, with TRBD1 matching over 9 bases. This CDR3 is 16 amino acids long. V was clipped by 1 base and J by 2 bases; unmatched bases: 6. Germline CDR1 and CDR2: SGHRS and YFSETQ. The CDR3 DNA sequence: TGCGCCAGCAGCTTGAAAATCGGGACAGGGCAAGAGACCCAGTACTTC. This sequence encodes CASSLKIGTGQETQYF.

The chain uses TRBV27 and TRBJ2-7; a weak D match, TRBD2 (5 bases). Looked up from germline, CDR1 is MNHEY and CDR2 is SMNVEV (reference sequence). Trimming shortened V by 2 bases and J by 2 bases, and 13 bases separated the two germline ends. The CDR3 extends over 15 amino acids. The CDR3 bases are TGTGCCAGCAGTTTACAACGGACTTTACCCTACGAGCAGTACTTC. Its translation is CASSLQRTLPYEQYF.

The chain joins TRBV7-6 to TRBJ1-1; TRBD1 might be the D (5 bases). Trimming shortened V by 8 bases and J by 3 bases, and 13 bases separated the two germline ends. The CDR3 has 13 residues. Germline-derived CDR1 and CDR2 are SGHVS and FNYEAQ. Here the CDR3 reads CASRVSGHTEAFF. CDR3 bases: TGTGCCAGCCGCGTGTCGGGGCACACTGAAGCTTTCTTT.

This clonotype was counted between two and nine times. The rearrangement uses TRBV5-5 and TRBJ1-1; D is uncertain. CDR1 and CDR2 from the germline V gene are SGHKS and YYEKEE (reference sequence). The CDR3 is made up of 16 amino acids. Trimming removed 1 base at V and 0 bases at J, with 13 bases between. The CDR3, as DNA: TGTGCCAGCAGCTTGAGTTCGGTCGGCATGAACACTGAAGCTTTCTTT. The encoded protein is CASSLSSVGMNTEAFF.

The sample holds many counts of this clonotype. V is TRBV12-5 and J is TRBJ2-3, with 9 nucleotides matching TRBD2. This CDR3 contains 16 residues. The V gene's germline CDR1 is LGHNT and CDR2 FRNRAP. V shed 7 bases, J shed 1 base, and the junction held 9 bases outside the gene matches. The CDR3 nucleotides are TGTGCTAGTGCTGCGCCTTTAGCGGGGGGCACAGATACGCAGTATTTT. Its protein is CASAAPLAGGTDTQYF.

This clonotype has at least ten counts. V usage is TRBV5-1 and J usage is TRBJ2-7; the D gene is possibly TRBD2 (5 bases). Per the germline V gene, CDR1 is SGHRS and CDR2 is YFSETQ. V was cut by 3 bases and J by 2 bases, with 12 bases left in between. There are 14 residues in the CDR3. The CDR3 DNA reads as TGCGCCAGCAGCTCCGGCGGGCATACCTACGAGCAGTACTTC. This codes for CASSSGGHTYEQYF.

For this clonotype: Being one base from a much bigger clone, this may be a read error. V gene TRBV7-2 combines with J gene TRBJ2-2; D gene ambiguous. V lost 8 bases, J lost 0 bases, and 10 bases lay in between. The length of the CDR3 is 14 residues. Per germline, CDR1 SGHTA and CDR2 FQGNSA. The CDR3: CASGLTTNTGELFF. The CDR3 nucleotides are TGTGCCAGCGGCCTCACCACGAACACCGGGGAGCTGTTTTTT. The full variable domain, in which reference TRBV7-2 and TRBJ2-2 provide the parts outside the CDR3, is GAGVSQSPSNKVTEKGKDVELRCDPISGHTALYWYRQSLGQGLEFLIYFQGNSAPDKSGLPSDRFSAERTGGSVSTLTIQRTQQEDSAVYLCASGLTTNTGELFFGEGSRLTVL.

With regard to this clonotype: One end of the junction is discordant with germline, which a read error may explain. The chain couples TRBV20-1 to TRBJ2-5; 7 bases are a match to TRBD2. This CDR3 contains 16 residues. The germline V gene has CDR1 DFQATT and CDR2 SNEGSKA (reference sequence). CDR3 residues: CCARDGDYNFQETQYF. The CDR3 coding sequence is TGCTGTGCTAGAGATGGGGACTACAACTTCCAAGAGACCCAGTACTTC.

This clonotype was seen ten or more times. The rearrangement links TRBV6-5 to TRBJ2-3; D is perhaps TRBD2 (7 bases). The germline CDR1 and CDR2 sequences are MNHEY and SVGAGI. The length of the CDR3 is 15 residues. Deletions cut 1 base from V and 4 bases from J, with 12 bases between. CDR3 in amino acids: CASSYWGGPADTQYF. The CDR3 coding sequence is TGTGCCAGCAGTTACTGGGGGGGGCCCGCAGATACGCAGTATTTT.

Comments on this clonotype: The conserved phenylalanine or tryptophan normally closing the CDR3 is absent here, so this likely arose from a read error. The chain carries TRBV15 and TRBJ2-3, with D unclear. CDR3 length equals 12 residues. The V end lost 1 base, the J end lost 5 bases, and 4 bases lay between the germline ends. Germline V gives CDR1 LNHNV, CDR2 YYDKDF (reference sequence). This CDR3 reads CATSRAGDTQYL. As DNA, the CDR3 is TGTGCCACCAGCAGAGCGGGAGATACGCAGTATCTT.

The J gene is TRBJ2-3, the V gene TRBV5-1; D remains ambiguous. Germline V gene lookup returns CDR1 SGHRS and CDR2 YFSETQ. V lost 4 bases, J lost 2 bases, and 11 bases lay in between. The CDR3 sequence is 14 residues long. The CDR3 bases are TGCGCCAGCAGCCCTGACCTTCCCACAGATACGCAGTATTTT. Translated: CASSPDLPTDTQYF.